This T cell receptor beta chain was found in a study of CD8+ T cells in alopecia areata. Noted treatment: oral pan-JAK inhibitor, 5-10 mg twice daily. The study team obtained lesional scalp punch biopsies and peripheral blood from alopecia areata patients. Germline lookup yields CDR1 LNHNV and CDR2 YYDKDF (reference sequence). Trimming removed 4 bases at V and 5 bases at J, with 5 bases between. The CDR3 is 11 residues long. Sequencing used cDNA as its template, made by extracting RNA and reverse transcribing it. Generated by immunoSEQ multiplex PCR, the TCRdb table keeps only in-frame clones and is missing some. Here the sample spans some 190,000 clones, around three fifths being singletons. Whole-study findings and limits: Scalp clonality dropped significantly under tofacitinib, as did expanded CD8+ top-100 clones. Higher clonality was seen in lesional scalp than in normal scalp, especially in alopecia totalis/universalis. The link between baseline CD8+ expansion and response remains uncertain with one nonresponder.

Concerning this clone: Its antigen is as yet unknown.

The sequence was obtained from a human donor with alopecia areata. The material sequenced was CD4+ T cells sorted from blood, taken between weeks 47 and 50, from a patient treated with tofacitinib. The V gene is TRBV15, the J gene TRBJ2-5; D gene ambiguous. The CDR3 protein is CATSIGETQYF. The CDR3 nucleotides read TGTGCCACCAGCATTGGGGAGACCCAGTACTTC.